The clone carrying this T cell receptor beta chain was seen many times. The antigen is undetermined. Germline CDR1 MNHEY, CDR2 SVGAGI. Trimming took 0 bases from V and 10 from J, leaving 13 bases between them. The CDR3 is 14 amino acids. The record originates from a study of early T cells in non-severe SARS-CoV-2 infection. The study's findings and limits: The VDJdb matching leaned toward anti-spike CD8 responses and overlooked private and CD4 specificities.

Via MiXCR, TCRdb re-called the 5' RACE reads, giving one row per CDR3 protein. The data hold some 19,000 distinct CDR3 sequences, with roughly 4.4% observed a single time. The receptor was isolated from an adult who was a healthcare worker with PCR-confirmed SARS-CoV-2 infection or an uninfected control (not recorded which). The sequenced sample consisted of whole blood. This chain uses TRBV6-5 with TRBJ2-1, with D perhaps being TRBD1 or TRBD2 (5 bases each). The CDR3 is CASSYSRGVGEQFF. DNA of the CDR3: TGTGCCAGCAGTTACTCGAGGGGAGTGGGGGAGCAGTTCTTC.